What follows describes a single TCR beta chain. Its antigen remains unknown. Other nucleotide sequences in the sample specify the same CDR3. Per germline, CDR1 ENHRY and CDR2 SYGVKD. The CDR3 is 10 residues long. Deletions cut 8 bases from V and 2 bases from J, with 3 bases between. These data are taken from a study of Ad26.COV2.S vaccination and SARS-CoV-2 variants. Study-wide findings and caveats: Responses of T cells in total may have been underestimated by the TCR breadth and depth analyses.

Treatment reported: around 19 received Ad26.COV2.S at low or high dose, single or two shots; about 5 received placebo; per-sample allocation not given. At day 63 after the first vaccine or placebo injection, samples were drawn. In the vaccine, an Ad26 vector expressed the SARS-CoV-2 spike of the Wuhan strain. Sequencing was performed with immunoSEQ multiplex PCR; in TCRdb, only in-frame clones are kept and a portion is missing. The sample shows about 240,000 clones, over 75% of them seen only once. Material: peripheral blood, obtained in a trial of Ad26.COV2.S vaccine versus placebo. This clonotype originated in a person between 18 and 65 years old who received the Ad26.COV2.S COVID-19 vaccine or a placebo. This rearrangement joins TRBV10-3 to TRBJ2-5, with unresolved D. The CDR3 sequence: CAIGQETQYF. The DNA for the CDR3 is TGTGCCATCGGGCAAGAGACCCAGTACTTC.